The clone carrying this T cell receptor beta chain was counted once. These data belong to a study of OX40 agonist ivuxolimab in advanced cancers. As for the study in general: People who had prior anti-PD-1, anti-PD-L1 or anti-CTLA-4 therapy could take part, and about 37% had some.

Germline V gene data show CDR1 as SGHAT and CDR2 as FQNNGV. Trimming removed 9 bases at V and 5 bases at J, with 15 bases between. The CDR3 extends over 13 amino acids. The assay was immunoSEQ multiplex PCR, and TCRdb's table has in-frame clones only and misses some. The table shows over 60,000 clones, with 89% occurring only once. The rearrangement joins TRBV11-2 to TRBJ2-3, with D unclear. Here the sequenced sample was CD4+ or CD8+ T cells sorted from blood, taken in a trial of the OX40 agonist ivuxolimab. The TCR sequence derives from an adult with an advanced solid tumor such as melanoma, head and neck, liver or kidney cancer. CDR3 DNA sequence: TGTGCCAGTGGTCAGTCCTCCGGAGATACGCAGTATTTT. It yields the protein CASGQSSGDTQYF.